This entry lists 17 T cell receptor beta chains sequenced from one sample in a study of blood T cell repertoires in COVID-19. TCRdb's table, derived via immunoSEQ multiplex PCR, lists solely in-frame clones and lacks some. Of 15,000 to 20,000 clones listed, roughly 88% were seen once; the top ten hold 8.5% to 10%. Sequencing input: peripheral blood. These receptors came from a man aged 40-50 years with active COVID-19.

The rearrangement links TRBV4-2 to TRBJ2-1, with D maybe TRBD2 (6 bases). The CDR3 is 12 residues long. Trimming stripped 6 bases from V and 7 bases from J, with 10 bases between. Germline V gene data show CDR1 as LGHNA and CDR2 as YNFKEQ. Written as DNA, the CDR3 is TGTGCCAGCAGATTAGGACTAAATGAGCAGTTCTTC. Its translation is CASRLGLNEQFF.

The chain employs TRBV6-7 and TRBJ1-2; 7 nucleotides agree with TRBD1. TRBV6-7 is reported as an ORF; its role is uncertain. The CDR3 is made up of 17 amino acids. V shed 0 bases, J shed 4 bases, and the junction held 11 bases outside the gene matches. In DNA form, the CDR3 reads TGTGCCAGCAGTTACTCGGGGTTTAACAGGGGTGGCTATGGCTACACCTTC. Translation: CASSYSGFNRGGYGYTF.

DNA for the CDR3: TGTGCCAGCAGTTCTCGAGCGGGAAACACCATATATTTT. Amino acids: CASSSRAGNTIYF. The chain has TRBV27 and TRBJ1-3; D is ambiguous. Germline V gene data show CDR1 as MNHEY and CDR2 as SMNVEV (reference sequence). The germline V and J ends were trimmed by 4 bases and 4 bases, with 8 bases remaining between them. The CDR3 covers 13 residues.

The chain combines TRBV6-4 with TRBJ2-1, with D possibly TRBD2 on 5 matching bases. Germline V gene sequence: CDR1 MRHNA, CDR2 SNTAGT. Between the trimmed V and J ends, which lost 2 bases and 1 base, there was a span of 15 bases. This CDR3 has 17 residues. In DNA form, the CDR3 reads TGTGCCAGCAGTGACAAGGGAGCCCTGGGGTCCTACAATGAGCAGTTCTTC. The encoded protein is CASSDKGALGSYNEQFF.

This clone was observed a single time. The V call is TRBV6-5, the J call TRBJ1-6; D is undetermined. Trimming took off 0 bases at V and 5 bases at J, with 11 bases between the two ends. The CDR3 consists of 16 residues. Germline-derived CDR1 and CDR2 are MNHEY and SVGAGI. The CDR3 here is CASSYSNSKHNSPLHF. The CDR3 region has the DNA TGTGCCAGCAGTTACTCGAACAGCAAACATAATTCACCCCTCCACTTT.

The V call is TRBV2, the J call TRBJ1-6, with a weak D call TRBD1 (6 bases). The length of the CDR3 is 17 residues. V lost 6 bases and J lost 7, with 22 bases in between. Germline CDR1 and CDR2: SNHLY and FYNNEI. CDR3 sequence (DNA): TGTGCCAGCAGACCATGGAATGGGGGCGCGGGCAATTCACCCCTCCACTTT. Amino acid sequence: CASRPWNGGAGNSPLHF.

The V call is TRBV11-1, the J call TRBJ2-7; 8 nucleotides agree with TRBD1. CDR1 SGHAT and CDR2 FQDESV come from the germline V gene (reference sequence). V was pared by 4 bases and J by 5 bases, with 7 bases of the junction left unmatched. The CDR3 runs to 14 residues. The CDR3 DNA follows: TGTGCCAGCAGCTCTGGACAGGGTTCGCACGAGCAGTACTTC. This sequence encodes CASSSGQGSHEQYF.

The chain has TRBV4-1 and TRBJ2-1; 7 bases line up with TRBD2. After removal of 1 base from V and 0 bases from J, the junction contained 3 bases not matched to a gene. There are 16 residues in the CDR3. CDR1 is MGHRA, CDR2 YSYEKL, per germline. The CDR3 region has the DNA TGCGCCAGCAGCCAAGTTGGCGGGAGCTCCTACAATGAGCAGTTCTTC. Translating it yields CASSQVGGSSYNEQFF.

A remark on this clone: The junction does not match germline at one end; this may be a read error. V and J are TRBV7-2 and TRBJ2-1, with TRBD2 identical over 8 bases. Germline V gives CDR1 SGHTA, CDR2 FQGNSA. This CDR3 region has 14 residues. The CDR3 DNA reads as TGTGCCAGCAGCTTAGGCCGGACGGGAGGGACGAGGCTCTTC. This translates into CASSLGRTGGTRLF.

This sequence joins TRBV5-1 and TRBJ2-7; D is perhaps TRBD1 (6 bases). V was pared by 2 bases and J by 5 bases, with 20 bases between. Looked up from germline, CDR1 is SGHRS and CDR2 is YFSETQ. This CDR3 comprises 16 residues. The CDR3 sequence: CASSFTFRAGAHEQYF. The CDR3 DNA is TGCGCCAGCAGCTTCACCTTTAGAGCAGGGGCCCACGAGCAGTACTTC.

V and J are TRBV7-8 and TRBJ2-1; 7 positions agree with TRBD2. The V gene end was trimmed by 1 base and the J gene end by 3 bases; junction bases not matched to a gene: 9. From germline, CDR1 is SGHVS and CDR2 FQNEAQ. The length of the CDR3 is 17 residues. The DNA of the CDR3 is TGTGCCAGCAGCTTAGTATCTTCGGGAGGCCTCTACAATGAGCAGTTCTTC. Translation: CASSLVSSGGLYNEQFF.

The chain combines TRBV10-3 with TRBJ2-1, with 16 nucleotides matching TRBD2. CDR1 is ENHRY, CDR2 SYGVKD, per germline. With 6 bases clipped from V and 7 bases from J, the junction kept 3 bases outside the gene matches. CDR3 length equals 15 residues. CDR3 loop: CAISPGLAGGNEQFF. CDR3 nucleotide sequence: TGTGCCATCAGCCCGGGACTAGCGGGAGGGAATGAGCAGTTCTTC.

The CDR3 spells CASSTGLDFYEQFF. The CDR3 DNA reads TGTGCCAGCAGTACGGGACTAGATTTCTATGAGCAGTTCTTC. The chain has TRBV27 and TRBJ2-1; TRBD2 agrees at 8 bases. Trimming cost V 5 bases and J 8 bases; bases outside gene matches: 8. The CDR3 length is 14 residues. CDR1 and CDR2 from the germline V gene are MNHEY and SMNVEV (reference sequence).

The chain joins TRBV19 to TRBJ2-7; the match to TRBD2 covers 13 bases. The V gene's germline CDR1 is LNHDA and CDR2 SQIVND (reference sequence). The V gene end was trimmed by 5 bases and the J gene end by 3 bases; junction bases not matched to a gene: 1. The CDR3 extends over 14 amino acids. This CDR3 reads CASSGLAGVYEQYF. CDR3 sequence (DNA): TGTGCCAGTAGTGGACTAGCGGGAGTCTACGAGCAGTACTTC.

This rearrangement joins TRBV15 to TRBJ2-1; the D gene is possibly TRBD2 (5 bases). Germline V lookup: CDR1 LNHNV, CDR2 YYDKDF (reference sequence). Trimming shortened V by 1 base and J by 3 bases, and 7 bases separated the two germline ends. This CDR3 has 14 residues. The CDR3 nucleotides read TGTGCCACCAGCAGAGGTCGGGACTACAATGAGCAGTTCTTC. It specifies CATSRGRDYNEQFF.

J is TRBJ2-7 and V is TRBV7-8, with D maybe TRBD2 (6 bases). The germline CDR1 and CDR2 sequences are SGHVS and FQNEAQ. The CDR3 is made up of 15 amino acids. The germline V and J ends were trimmed by 3 bases and 3 bases, with 15 bases remaining between them. CDR3 sequence (DNA): TGTGCCAGCAGCTTTTTCTCGGGACTTTACTACGAGCAGTACTTC. Amino acids: CASSFFSGLYYEQYF.

The chain links TRBV7-9 to TRBJ2-3, with 9 bases lining up with TRBD1. Looked up from germline, CDR1 is SEHNR and CDR2 is FQNEAQ (reference sequence). The CDR3 loop spans 14 amino acids. V trimming: 5 bases; J trimming: 5 bases; junction bases outside the gene matches: 5. The CDR3 DNA sequence: TGTGCCAGCAGCGCACAGGGGGCCTTAGATACGCAGTATTTT. This gives the protein CASSAQGALDTQYF.